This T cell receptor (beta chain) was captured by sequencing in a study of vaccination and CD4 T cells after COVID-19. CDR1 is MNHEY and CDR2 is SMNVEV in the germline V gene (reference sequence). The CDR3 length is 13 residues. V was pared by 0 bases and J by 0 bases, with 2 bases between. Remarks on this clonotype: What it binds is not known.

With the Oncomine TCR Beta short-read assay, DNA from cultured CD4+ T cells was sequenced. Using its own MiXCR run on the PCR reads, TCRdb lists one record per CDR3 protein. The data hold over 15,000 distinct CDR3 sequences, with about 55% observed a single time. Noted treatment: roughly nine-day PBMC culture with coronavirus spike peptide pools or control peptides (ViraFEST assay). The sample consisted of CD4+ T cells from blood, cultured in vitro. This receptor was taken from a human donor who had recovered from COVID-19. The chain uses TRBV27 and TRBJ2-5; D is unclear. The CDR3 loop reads CASSLSYQETQYF. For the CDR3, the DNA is TGTGCCAGCAGTTTATCGTACCAAGAGACCCAGTACTTC.